This T cell receptor (beta chain) was sequenced in a study of molecular identifiers for immune sequencing clone quantification. Study-wide points: Identical barcode-sharing TCR molecules could lead to underestimated sizes for highly expanded clones. For effector cells, clones above 20 RNA copies held over 97% of molecules; for naive cells, under 1%.

This clonotype was seen more than once but under ten times. The antigen is undetermined. The bulk TCR libraries were made with methods described before and with listed TCR primers. TCRdb analysed the PCR reads with MiXCR anew, one entry per CDR3 protein. The sample has about 510,000 distinct CDR3 sequences; under 30% are singletons. Trimming removed 3 bases from V and 6 bases from J, with 16 bases in between. This CDR3 has 14 amino acids. Looked up from germline, CDR1 is SGDLS and CDR2 is YYNGEE. The TCR was taken from a human donor in good health. Some libraries in this study had Jurkat cell RNA spiked in. Sequencing input: naive CD8+ T cells from blood, with Jurkat cell RNA spiked in. Indicated subset: FACS-sorted CD8+CD4-CCR7+CD45RA+ naive T cells. V and J are TRBV9 and TRBJ2-7; no clear D gene. The CDR3 DNA is TGTGCCAGCAGCGCCGGGCCCGGCTTTGGCGAGCAGTACTTC. This codes for CASSAGPGFGEQYF. The complete variable domain, with remaining parts taken from reference TRBV9 and TRBJ2-7, reads DSGVTQTPKHLITATGQRVTLRCSPRSGDLSVYWYQQSLDQGLQFLIQYYNGEERAKGNILERFSAQQFPDLHSELNLSSLELGDSALYFCASSAGPGFGEQYFGPGTRLTVT.